This T cell receptor beta chain was recovered during a study of cytomegalovirus exposure and HLA in healthy donors. This clone was seen just once. Generated by immunoSEQ multiplex PCR, the TCRdb table keeps only in-frame clones and is missing some. The data show approximately 150,000 clones, approximately 90% seen once. The ends were cut back, 0 bases at V and 0 bases at J, with 5 bases in the middle. The CDR3 runs 14 residues. Germline CDR1 MGHRA, CDR2 YSYEKL. The chain employs TRBV4-1 and TRBJ1-1; D unclear. This clonotype originated in a man aged 18 to 30 in good health and CMV-seronegative. The sequenced material came from PBMCs. Here the CDR3 DNA reads TGCGCCAGCAGCCAAGATAGCATGAACACTGAAGCTTTCTTT. Encoded protein: CASSQDSMNTEAFF.